The sample holds one count of the clone carrying this T cell receptor beta chain. In the study's own analysis: Nucleated cell number was recorded as an estimate derived from reference gene primer amplification. Clones were sequenced by immunoSEQ multiplex PCR, and TCRdb holds only the in-frame ones, with some missing. The V and J calls and clone size are taken from that table; D and trimming were inferred from the DNA. The sample includes 250,000 to 300,000 clones, more than 75% of them seen just once. CDR1 SGHRS and CDR2 YFSETQ come from the germline V gene. V trimming: 0 bases; J trimming: 8 bases; junction bases outside the gene matches: 8. The CDR3 is 15 residues long. The data were obtained in a study of blood T cell repertoires in COVID-19. Overall study context: COVID-19 samples, acute and convalescent, were from the United States, Italy and Spain. PBMCs, B-cell-depleted T cells, or T cells provided the cDNA or gDNA that made up the material.

This TCR was recovered from a woman aged 40 to 50 who had recovered from COVID-19. The material sequenced was peripheral blood. The rearrangement joins TRBV5-1 to TRBJ2-1; 7 bases are shared with TRBD1. In DNA form, the CDR3 reads TGCGCCAGCAGCTTGGCTCTGGACAGGATTTATGAGCAGTTCTTC. It yields the protein CASSLALDRIYEQFF.